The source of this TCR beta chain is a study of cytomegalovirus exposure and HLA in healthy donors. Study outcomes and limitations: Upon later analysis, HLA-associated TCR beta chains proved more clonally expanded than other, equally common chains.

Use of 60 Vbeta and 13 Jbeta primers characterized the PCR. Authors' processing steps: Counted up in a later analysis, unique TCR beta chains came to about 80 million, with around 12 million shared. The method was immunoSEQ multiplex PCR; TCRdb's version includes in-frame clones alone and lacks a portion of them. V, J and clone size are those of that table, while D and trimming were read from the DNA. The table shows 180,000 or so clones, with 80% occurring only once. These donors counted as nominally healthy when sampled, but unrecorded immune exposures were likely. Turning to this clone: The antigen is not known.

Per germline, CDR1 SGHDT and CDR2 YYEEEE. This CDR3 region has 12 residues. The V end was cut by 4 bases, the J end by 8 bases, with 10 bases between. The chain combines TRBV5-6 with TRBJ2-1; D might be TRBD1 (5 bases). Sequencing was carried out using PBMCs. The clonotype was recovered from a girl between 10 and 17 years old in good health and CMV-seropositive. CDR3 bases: TGTGCCAGCAGCCCCCAGGGCTATGAGCAGTTCTTC. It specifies CASSPQGYEQFF.